This T cell receptor (beta chain) came from a study of neoadjuvant anti-PD-1 for oral cavity cancer. Trimming took off 0 bases at V and 7 bases at J, with 10 bases between the two ends. CDR1 is MNHNY and CDR2 is SVGAGI in the germline V gene (reference sequence). This CDR3 comprises 14 residues. As concerns this clone: What it binds is not known.

The time point here: after neoadjuvant nivolumab, at surgical resection. Overall study findings and caveats: Higher pretreatment blood Treg/Th17 ratios correlated with higher pretreatment blood and lower post-treatment tumor TCRbeta clonality.

Using immunoSEQ multiplex PCR, the repertoire was profiled, and TCRdb retains in-frame clones only, with some absent. The table shows about 14,000 clones, with around 70% occurring only once. The specimen comprised PBMCs, sampled after nivolumab (anti-PD-1) treatment. V and J are TRBV6-6 and TRBJ2-1, with a possible D match to TRBD1 (5 bases). This clonotype was sampled from a person between 35 and 79 years old with oral cavity squamous cell carcinoma. The DNA for the CDR3 is TGTGCCAGCAGTTACTCAGGGGTCTTAAATGAGCAGTTCTTC. This gives the protein CASSYSGVLNEQFF.